The rows below give T cell receptor beta chains drawn from one sample of a study of blood T cells in healthy people across ages. One entry per CDR3 protein results from TCRdb running MiXCR on the 5' RACE reads. The sample has some 1,800,000 distinct CDR3 sequences, approximately 39% seen once. Material: blood. The receptors were sampled from a human donor in good health. Each CDR3 is given without its conserved first and last residue. Size is omitted from some rows. Given values are once, few, many or a class for expanded clones.

cdr3_aa: ASSEPQGYQPQH; clone_size: .; j_call: TRBJ1-5; v_call: TRBV7-2
cdr3_aa: SAREGRTYNEQF; clone_size: .; j_call: TRBJ2-1; v_call: TRBV20-1
cdr3_aa: ATSGLEVGTGPDQPQH; clone_size: .; j_call: TRBJ1-5; v_call: TRBV24-1
cdr3_aa: ASSPGLADLSSYNEQF; clone_size: many; j_call: TRBJ2-1; v_call: TRBV5-1
cdr3_aa: ASSFLIGSRPERTHEQF; clone_size: few; j_call: TRBJ2-1; v_call: TRBV12-3/TRBV12-4
cdr3_aa: ATSGAEQY; clone_size: .; j_call: .; v_call: TRBV2
cdr3_aa: ASSLAGHGNQPQH; clone_size: .; j_call: TRBJ1-5; v_call: TRBV5-5
cdr3_aa: ASSQDTGAGELF; clone_size: .; j_call: TRBJ2-2; v_call: TRBV4-3
cdr3_aa: ASSLKSGQGVGYT; clone_size: .; j_call: TRBJ1-2; v_call: TRBV7-9
cdr3_aa: ASSPTVYNSPLH; clone_size: .; j_call: TRBJ1-6; v_call: TRBV7-2
cdr3_aa: ASRSRVNEQF; clone_size: few; j_call: TRBJ2-1; v_call: TRBV12-3/TRBV12-4
cdr3_aa: ASSSGQDLLGANVLT; clone_size: .; j_call: TRBJ2-6; v_call: TRBV12-3/TRBV12-4
cdr3_aa: SAFSTLNYGYT; clone_size: once; j_call: TRBJ1-2; v_call: TRBV20-1
cdr3_aa: ASGLVTDLTGANVLT; clone_size: .; j_call: TRBJ2-6; v_call: TRBV12-5
cdr3_aa: SVRWPAIDTQY; clone_size: few; j_call: TRBJ2-3; v_call: TRBV29-1
cdr3_aa: ASSSAGMYGYT; clone_size: .; j_call: TRBJ1-2; v_call: TRBV28
cdr3_aa: ASSWLGGNQPQH; clone_size: few; j_call: TRBJ1-5; v_call: TRBV12-3/TRBV12-4
cdr3_aa: ASSGEGGAGYGYT; clone_size: .; j_call: TRBJ1-2; v_call: TRBV6-1
cdr3_aa: ASSPLVSSLGAF; clone_size: .; j_call: TRBJ1-1; v_call: TRBV19
cdr3_aa: ASRIEGNYGYT; clone_size: .; j_call: TRBJ1-2; v_call: TRBV28
cdr3_aa: AISESLLPYEQY; clone_size: few; j_call: TRBJ2-7; v_call: TRBV10-3
cdr3_aa: ASSSLDPGHNYNEQF; clone_size: few; j_call: TRBJ2-1; v_call: TRBV7-9
cdr3_aa: ASSQGVTREPTEAF; clone_size: .; j_call: TRBJ1-1; v_call: TRBV3-1
cdr3_aa: AQGDIVLGANVLT; clone_size: .; j_call: TRBJ2-6; v_call: TRBV6-1
cdr3_aa: ASSQGSGGTNEQY; clone_size: many; j_call: TRBJ2-7; v_call: TRBV4-1
cdr3_aa: ASSLDPGLDTQY; clone_size: .; j_call: TRBJ2-3; v_call: TRBV7-2
cdr3_aa: ASSQRTGARPQH; clone_size: .; j_call: TRBJ1-5; v_call: TRBV3-1